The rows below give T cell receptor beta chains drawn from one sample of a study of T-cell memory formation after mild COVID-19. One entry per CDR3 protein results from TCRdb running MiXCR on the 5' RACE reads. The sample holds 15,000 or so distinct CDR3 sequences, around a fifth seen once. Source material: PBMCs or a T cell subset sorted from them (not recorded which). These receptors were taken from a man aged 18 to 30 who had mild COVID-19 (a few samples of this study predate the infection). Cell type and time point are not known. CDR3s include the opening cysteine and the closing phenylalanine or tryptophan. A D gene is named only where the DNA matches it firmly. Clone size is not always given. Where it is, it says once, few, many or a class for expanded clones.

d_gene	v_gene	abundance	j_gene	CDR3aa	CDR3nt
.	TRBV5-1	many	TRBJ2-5	CASSLASFRGPQETQYF	TGCGCCAGCAGCTTGGCCTCTTTCCGGGGCCCCCAAGAGACCCAGTACTTC
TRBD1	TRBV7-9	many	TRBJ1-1	CASSLTGQGTEAFF	TGTGCCAGCAGCTTGACAGGGCAGGGCACTGAAGCTTTCTTT
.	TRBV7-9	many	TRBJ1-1	CASSLADSGTEAFF	TGTGCCAGCAGCTTAGCGGACAGCGGGACTGAAGCTTTCTTT
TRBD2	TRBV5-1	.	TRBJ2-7	CASSLAAGGPLYEQYF	TGCGCCAGCAGCTTGGCGGCGGGGGGGCCACTCTACGAGCAGTACTTC
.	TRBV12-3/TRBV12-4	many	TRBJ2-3	CASSTSTDTQYF	TGTGCCAGCAGTACCAGCACAGATACGCAGTATTTT
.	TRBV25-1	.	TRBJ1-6	CASSDKSSYNSPLHF	TGTGCCAGCAGTGATAAGAGCTCCTATAATTCACCCCTCCACTTT
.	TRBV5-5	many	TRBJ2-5	CASSVQGTQETQYF	TGTGCCAGCAGCGTACAGGGCACCCAAGAGACCCAGTACTTC
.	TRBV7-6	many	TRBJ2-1	CASSRRGLPFF	TGTGCCAGCAGCCGACGGGGGCTTCCGTTCTTC
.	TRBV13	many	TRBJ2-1	CASSLEAGTSSYNEQFF	TGTGCCAGCAGCTTAGAGGCTGGCACCAGCTCCTACAATGAGCAGTTCTTC
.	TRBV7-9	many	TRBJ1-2	CASSLGGVYGYTF	TGTGCCAGCAGCCTCGGGGGAGTATATGGCTACACCTTC
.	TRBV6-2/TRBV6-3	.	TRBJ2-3	CASSIGAKGPDTQYF	TGTGCCAGCAGTATCGGGGCGAAGGGACCAGATACGCAGTATTTT
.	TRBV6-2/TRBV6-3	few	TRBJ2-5	CASRPNRGAGQETQYF	TGTGCCAGCCGGCCCAATCGGGGGGCGGGTCAAGAGACCCAGTACTTC
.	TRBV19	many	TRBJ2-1	CASSATSGDYNEQFF	TGTGCCAGTAGTGCCACATCAGGGGACTACAATGAGCAGTTCTTC
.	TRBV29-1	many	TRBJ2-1	CSSQQGRVLGEQFF	TGCAGCTCCCAACAGGGTCGGGTTCTAGGTGAGCAGTTCTTC
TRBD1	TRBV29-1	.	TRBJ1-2	CGGTGVYGYTF	TGCGGCGGAACAGGGGTATATGGCTACACCTTC
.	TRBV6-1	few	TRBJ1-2	CASSVTTASGYTF	TGTGCCAGCAGTGTAACGACGGCCAGTGGCTACACCTTC
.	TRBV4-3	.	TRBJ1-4	CASSQDLQGPNEKLFF	TGCGCCAGCAGCCAAGACCTGCAGGGCCCGAATGAAAAACTGTTTTTT
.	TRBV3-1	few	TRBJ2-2	CASSPGVALSGGELFF	TGTGCCAGCAGCCCTGGGGTGGCACTAAGCGGCGGGGAGCTGTTTTTT
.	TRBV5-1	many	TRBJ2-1	CASSFRGSYNEQFF	TGCGCCAGCAGCTTCCGGGGTTCCTACAATGAGCAGTTCTTC
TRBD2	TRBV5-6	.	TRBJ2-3	CASSWGLALDTQYF	TGTGCCAGCAGCTGGGGACTAGCTCTAGATACGCAGTATTTT
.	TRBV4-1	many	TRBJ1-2	CASSQASQGSGYTF	TGCGCCAGCAGCCAAGCTTCTCAGGGAAGTGGCTACACCTTC
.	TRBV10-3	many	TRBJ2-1	CAITASNEQFF	TGTGCCATCACAGCATCCAATGAGCAGTTCTTC
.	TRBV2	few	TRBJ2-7	CASSAAYEQYF	TGTGCCAGCAGTGCCGCCTACGAGCAGTACTTC
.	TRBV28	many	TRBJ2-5	CASSNPPTVYQETQYF	TGTGCCAGCAGTAACCCCCCGACAGTGTACCAAGAGACCCAGTACTTC
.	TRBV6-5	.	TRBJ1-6	CASSQGAVRSPLHF	TGTGCCAGCAGTCAGGGAGCAGTTCGCTCACCCCTCCACTTT
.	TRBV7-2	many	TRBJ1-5	CASSSRVSGNQPQHF	TGTGCCAGCAGCTCCAGGGTCTCGGGCAATCAGCCCCAGCATTTT
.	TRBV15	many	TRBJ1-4	CATSSNGGANEKLFF	TGTGCCACCAGCTCCAATGGGGGGGCAAATGAAAAACTGTTTTTT
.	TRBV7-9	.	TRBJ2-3	CASSLDLADTQYF	TGTGCCAGCAGCTTAGATCTGGCAGATACGCAGTATTTT
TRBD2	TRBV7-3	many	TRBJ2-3	CASSAKTSGADTQYF	TGTGCCAGCAGCGCGAAGACTAGCGGGGCGGATACGCAGTATTTT
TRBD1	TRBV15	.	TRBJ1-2	CATSRGSGGDYGYTF	TGTGCCACCAGCAGAGGTTCAGGGGGCGACTATGGCTACACCTTC
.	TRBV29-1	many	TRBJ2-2	CSVSRAGELFF	TGCAGCGTCTCTAGGGCCGGGGAGCTGTTTTTT
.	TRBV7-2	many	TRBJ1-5	CASSRSGRGRSPQHF	TGTGCCAGCAGCCGTAGTGGGCGGGGGAGGTCGCCCCAGCATTTT
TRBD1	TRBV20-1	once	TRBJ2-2	CSAKGTARGSGELFF	TGCAGTGCCAAAGGGACAGCCCGAGGGAGCGGGGAGCTGTTTTTT
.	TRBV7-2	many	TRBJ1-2	CASSPRTVRYGYTF	TGTGCCAGCAGCCCCCGGACAGTGCGCTATGGCTACACCTTC
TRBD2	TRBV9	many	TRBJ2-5	CASSAETSRQETQYF	TGTGCCAGCAGCGCGGAGACTAGCCGTCAAGAGACCCAGTACTTC